What follows are 10 T cell receptor beta chains derived from one specimen sequenced in a study of technical replicates of blood from several donors. Method: immunoSEQ multiplex PCR; TCRdb's copy keeps in-frame clones and lacks some. The table has approximately 70,000 clones, just under 97% seen once. Sequenced input: T cells isolated from PBMCs. The receptors were gathered from a human donor in good health.

In its sample, this clone was seen once. This chain joins TRBV6-1 and TRBJ2-7; 8 bases align to TRBD2. This CDR3 contains 15 residues. The J segment lost 2 bases and the V segment lost 4 bases, leaving 7 bases of the junction unmatched. The V gene's germline CDR1 is MNHNS and CDR2 SASEGT. For the CDR3, the DNA is TGTGCCAGCAGTGCCGCGGGACTAGTAACCTACGAGCAGTACTTC. It translates to CASSAAGLVTYEQYF.

The chain links TRBV10-1 to TRBJ1-1; D is perhaps TRBD1 (5 bases). Per the germline V gene, CDR1 is WNHNN and CDR2 is SYGVQD (reference sequence). The CDR3 loop spans 13 amino acids. Trimming removed 4 bases at V and 1 base at J, with 7 bases between. CDR3: CASSAGWNTEAFF. The DNA of the CDR3 is TGCGCCAGCAGTGCAGGGTGGAACACTGAAGCTTTCTTT.

V gene TRBV28 combines with J gene TRBJ2-1; 7 bases fit TRBD1. Germline CDR1 is MDHEN and CDR2 is SYDVKM. Unmatched junction bases numbered 9, after V lost 6 bases and J lost 4 bases. The CDR3 loop spans 15 amino acids. CDR3 loop: CASSSIGTAYNEQFF. DNA for the CDR3: TGTGCCAGCAGCAGCATCGGGACAGCTTACAATGAGCAGTTCTTC.

This chain links TRBV6-5 with TRBJ2-7; D may be TRBD2 (6 bases). V lost 4 bases and J lost 5, with 6 bases in between. There are 11 residues in the CDR3. CDR1 and CDR2 from the germline V gene are MNHEY and SVGAGI. CDR3 protein: CASSWGDEQYF. The CDR3 DNA sequence: TGTGCCAGCAGTTGGGGGGACGAGCAGTACTTC.

The V gene is TRBV9, the J gene TRBJ1-1; D not resolved. The CDR3 length is 17 residues. Germline CDR1 is SGDLS and CDR2 is YYNGEE. V was trimmed by 3 bases and J by 2 bases, leaving 20 bases between them. The CDR3 DNA reads TGTGCCAGCAGCGACAACCCTTCAAGAGGCGGTAACACTGAAGCTTTCTTT. Translating gives CASSDNPSRGGNTEAFF.

The chain is built from TRBV7-2 and TRBJ1-6; maybe TRBD1 (6 bases). With 3 bases removed from V and 9 bases from J, the gap between germline ends came to 12 bases. This CDR3 is 14 amino acids long. CDR1 and CDR2 from the germline V gene are SGHTA and FQGNSA. CDR3 sequence: CASSFVQGTSPLHF. CDR3 bases: TGTGCCAGCAGCTTTGTACAGGGTACTTCACCCCTCCACTTT.

The chain links TRBV6-1 to TRBJ1-1; 10 bases map to TRBD1. The CDR3 is made up of 19 amino acids. Germline CDR1 is MNHNS and CDR2 is SASEGT. The junction had 13 bases not matched to a gene; V was cut back by 3 bases and J by 0 bases. CDR3 DNA: TGTGCCAGCAGTGACAAAGGAGGACAGGGGGGTACGATGAACACTGAAGCTTTCTTT. Encoded protein: CASSDKGGQGGTMNTEAFF.

The chain employs TRBV4-1 and TRBJ2-5; D gene uncertain. Trimming took 0 bases from V and 3 from J, leaving 8 bases between them. The length of the CDR3 is 14 residues. The germline V gene has CDR1 MGHRA and CDR2 YSYEKL. CDR3 protein: CASSQDGREETQYF. CDR3 in DNA: TGCGCCAGCAGCCAAGATGGTCGGGAAGAGACCCAGTACTTC.

The J gene is TRBJ1-3, the V gene TRBV9; the D gene is possibly TRBD1 (5 bases). The CDR3 has 16 amino acids. The germline V gene encodes CDR1 SGDLS and CDR2 YYNGEE. V was pared by 4 bases and J by 0 bases, with 14 bases between. The CDR3 region is CASSSRQSVSGNTIYF. The DNA for the CDR3 is TGTGCCAGCAGCTCTCGACAGAGTGTCTCTGGAAACACCATATATTTT.

V gene TRBV2 combines with J gene TRBJ1-2, with a possible D match to TRBD1 (5 bases). Germline CDR1 SNHLY, CDR2 FYNNEI. This CDR3 spans 13 amino acids. V lost 5 bases and J lost 8, with 15 bases in between. The CDR3 region is CASSMGGTNGYTF. CDR3 nucleotide sequence: TGTGCCAGCAGTATGGGGGGTACTAACGGCTACACCTTC.